Below are 31 T cell receptor beta chains sequenced from a single sample in a study of T cell changes during pregnancy in multiple sclerosis. Generated by immunoSEQ multiplex PCR, the TCRdb table keeps only in-frame clones and is missing some. The sample contains about 100,000 clones, approximately 90% of which appear only once. The material sequenced was peripheral blood, taken after pregnancy. These receptors all stem from a female donor with multiple sclerosis, enrolled in a pregnancy study.

The genes are TRBV29-1 and TRBJ2-3; D gene unclear. Germline loops: CDR1 SQVTM, CDR2 ANQGSEA. This CDR3 is built from 12 residues. V lost 0 bases and J 14 bases, leaving 15 bases between the germline ends. As DNA, the CDR3 is TGCAGCGTTGAAGATTTAGTTCCCCCCCGGTATTTT. Translation: CSVEDLVPPRYF.

This chain uses TRBV6-1 with TRBJ1-4; 7 positions agree with TRBD1. V lost 6 bases to trimming and J lost 4 bases; unmatched junction nucleotides: 5. The CDR3 spans 14 residues. The V gene's germline CDR1 is MNHNS and CDR2 SASEGT. The CDR3 DNA sequence: TGTGCCAGCAGGTTACAGGGGTTTAATGAAAAACTGTTTTTT. Protein sequence: CASRLQGFNEKLFF.

The V gene is TRBV28, the J gene TRBJ1-1; no definite D call. Trimming removed 0 bases at V and 0 bases at J, with 11 bases between. From germline, CDR1 is MDHEN and CDR2 SYDVKM. CDR3 length: 16 amino acids. CDR3 region: CASSLWEGALNTEAFF. The CDR3 DNA sequence: TGTGCCAGCAGTTTATGGGAGGGCGCCTTGAACACTGAAGCTTTCTTT.

The J gene is TRBJ2-7, the V gene TRBV9; perhaps TRBD2 as D (6 bases). The germline V gene encodes CDR1 SGDLS and CDR2 YYNGEE. Trimming removed 5 bases at V and 6 bases at J, with 18 bases between. This CDR3 is 14 amino acids long. CDR3 residues: CASSLSGSFAEQYF. CDR3 nucleotides: TGTGCCAGCAGTCTTTCCGGGAGTTTCGCCGAGCAGTACTTC.

The chain links TRBV29-1 to TRBJ2-3; 11 bases map to TRBD1. V was pared by 6 bases and J by 4 bases, with 6 bases of the junction left unmatched. The germline gives CDR1 SQVTM, CDR2 ANQGSEA. The CDR3 is 14 residues long. Here the CDR3 DNA reads TGCAGCGTATCCGGGACAGGGGGTCCAGATACGCAGTATTTT. The encoded protein is CSVSGTGGPDTQYF.

V is TRBV18 and J is TRBJ2-7, with a tentative D call TRBD1 (5 bases). CDR1 KGHSH and CDR2 LQKENI come from the germline V gene. CDR3 size: 13 residues. The germline V and J ends were trimmed by 6 bases and 1 base, with 10 bases remaining between them. CDR3 sequence reads: CASSLQVSYEQYF. CDR3 nucleotide sequence: TGTGCCAGCTCCCTACAGGTTTCCTACGAGCAGTACTTC.

CDR3 bases: TGTGCCAGCAGTTTCTCCCGGGACACCTACGAGCAGTACTTC. It codes for CASSFSRDTYEQYF. The chain joins TRBV6-5 to TRBJ2-7; possibly TRBD1 for D (6 bases). Germline V gives CDR1 MNHEY, CDR2 SVGAGI. Trimming took 4 bases from V and 2 from J, leaving 12 bases between them. The CDR3 extends over 14 amino acids.

The CDR3 DNA reads TGTGCCAGCAGCTTGCCCGGGACTAGCGCAAATGAGCAGTTCTTC. Its protein is CASSLPGTSANEQFF. The genes are TRBV5-4 and TRBJ2-1, with 10 positions matching TRBD2. In germline, CDR1 is SGHNT, CDR2 YYREEE (reference sequence). Unmatched junction bases numbered 5, after V lost 1 base and J lost 7 bases. This CDR3 has 15 residues.

The CDR3 sequence is CASSFAGELFF. For the CDR3, the DNA is TGTGCCAGCAGCTTCGCCGGGGAGCTGTTTTTT. The chain employs TRBV7-6 and TRBJ2-2; D is undetermined. CDR1 is SGHVS, CDR2 FNYEAQ, per germline. With 3 bases removed from V and 6 bases from J, the gap between germline ends came to 2 bases. The CDR3 totals 11 residues.

This rearrangement joins TRBV5-5 to TRBJ2-3; D uncertain. Germline CDR1 and CDR2: SGHKS and YYEKEE (reference sequence). V lost 0 bases and J 1 base, leaving 18 bases between the germline ends. The CDR3 runs 18 residues. The CDR3, as DNA: TGTGCCAGCAGCTTGGAGTGGCCCAGCCTAGGCGGCACAGATACGCAGTATTTT. Protein sequence: CASSLEWPSLGGTDTQYF.

V usage is TRBV19 and J usage is TRBJ1-2, with D perhaps matching TRBD1 (6 bases). Trimming took off 5 bases at V and 6 bases at J, with 13 bases between the two ends. The CDR3 is 13 amino acids. Germline V CDR1 and CDR2: LNHDA, SQIVND (reference sequence). The CDR3: CASSWGQGNGYTF. The CDR3 nucleotides are TGTGCCAGTAGTTGGGGACAAGGGAATGGCTACACCTTC.

The chain links TRBV2 to TRBJ1-3, with D possibly matching TRBD1 (6 bases). Germline-derived CDR1 and CDR2 are SNHLY and FYNNEI. This CDR3 spans 17 amino acids. Deletions cut 2 bases from V and 4 bases from J, with 18 bases between. CDR3 region: CASSELTRGRSGNTIYF. As DNA, the CDR3 is TGTGCCAGCAGTGAATTGACCAGGGGTAGGTCCGGAAACACCATATATTTT.

The V call is TRBV7-9, the J call TRBJ1-4, with 7 bases lining up with TRBD1. V lost 5 bases and J lost 7; bases outside the gene matches: 7. Germline V CDR1 and CDR2: SEHNR, FQNEAQ (reference sequence). The CDR3 length is 14 residues. The CDR3 DNA reads as TGTGCCAGCAGCCGACAGGGTGCTTTTGAAAAACTGTTTTTT. It encodes CASSRQGAFEKLFF.

The V call is TRBV27, the J call TRBJ1-2; D is unresolved. CDR1 and CDR2 (germline): MNHEY, SMNVEV (reference sequence). There are 13 residues in the CDR3. Trimming shortened V by 3 bases and J by 6 bases, and 11 bases separated the two germline ends. DNA for the CDR3: TGTGCCAGCAGTTTTACCGCGTTGAATGGCTACACCTTC. It encodes CASSFTALNGYTF.

The gene calls are TRBV7-3 and TRBJ2-7; D ambiguous. Per germline, CDR1 SGHTA and CDR2 FQGTGA. The CDR3 is 13 residues long. V was clipped by 3 bases and J by 1 base, with 7 bases between them. CDR3 amino acids: CASSLGFSYEQYF. In DNA, the CDR3 is TGTGCCAGCAGCTTGGGCTTTTCCTACGAGCAGTACTTC.

The chain couples TRBV7-2 to TRBJ1-6; D is ambiguous. Germline lookup yields CDR1 SGHTA and CDR2 FQGNSA. The CDR3 is made up of 13 amino acids. Trimming stripped 5 bases from V and 7 bases from J, with 9 bases between. CDR3 coding DNA: TGTGCCAGCAGCCGCCAGTGGAATTCACCCCTCCACTTT. It is translated as CASSRQWNSPLHF.

V gene TRBV28 combines with J gene TRBJ2-7, with 7 bases identical to TRBD1. Germline V gene lookup returns CDR1 MDHEN and CDR2 SYDVKM. V lost 5 bases, J lost 10 bases, and 11 bases stayed unmatched. This CDR3 region has 13 residues. CDR3 sequence: CASSLRIRTGQYF. The DNA for the CDR3 is TGTGCCAGCAGTCTAAGGATCAGGACAGGACAGTACTTC.

This sequence joins TRBV13 and TRBJ1-1; no clear D. Germline CDR1 PRHDT, CDR2 FYEKMQ (reference sequence). CDR3 length: 13 amino acids. V was pared by 1 base and J by 1 base, with 4 bases between. The CDR3 DNA is TGTGCCAGCAGCTTAGTCTCGAACACTGAAGCTTTCTTT. Its translation is CASSLVSNTEAFF.

V gene TRBV5-4 combines with J gene TRBJ1-1; D is ambiguous. The CDR3 sequence is 14 residues long. In germline, CDR1 is SGHNT, CDR2 YYREEE (reference sequence). Trimming took 0 bases from V and 3 from J, leaving 9 bases between them. DNA of the CDR3: TGTGCCAGCAGCTTGGGAGTTACGTACACTGAAGCTTTCTTT. It codes for CASSLGVTYTEAFF.

This rearrangement joins TRBV19 to TRBJ1-5, with TRBD1 identical over 7 bases. Germline CDR1 is LNHDA and CDR2 is SQIVND (reference sequence). The V segment lost 3 bases and the J segment 7 bases; nucleotides outside the gene matches: 6. The CDR3 extends over 14 amino acids. For the CDR3, the DNA is TGTGCCAGTAGTATTATTGTAGGGGGCCAGCCCCAGCATTTT. Translation gives CASSIIVGGQPQHF.

The chain uses TRBV5-1 and TRBJ1-2, with D unclear. The CDR3 sequence is 16 residues long. The V gene's germline CDR1 is SGHRS and CDR2 YFSETQ. The V gene lost 1 base and the J gene lost 0 bases, with 13 bases spanning the gap. CDR3 residues: CASSLSSDSSNYGYTF. CDR3 in DNA: TGCGCCAGCAGCTTGAGTTCAGATTCCTCTAACTATGGCTACACCTTC. Supplemented by reference TRBV5-1 and TRBJ1-2, the full variable domain reads KAGVTQTPRYLIKTRGQQVTLSCSPISGHRSVSWYQQTPGQGLQFLFEYFSETQRNKGNFPGRFSGRQFSNSRSEMNVSTLELGDSALYLCASSLSSDSSNYGYTFGSGTRLTVV.

This sequence joins TRBV15 and TRBJ2-1; D not resolved. CDR3 length: 14 amino acids. V was cut by 1 base and J by 9 bases, with 13 bases left in between. CDR1 is LNHNV, CDR2 YYDKDF, per germline (reference sequence). The CDR3 nucleotides are TGTGCCACCAGCAGAGTAACTTCCGAGATTGAGCAGTTCTTC. It translates to CATSRVTSEIEQFF.

The CDR3 DNA is TGTGCCAGCAGCGCCCCCGACAGGGGGCTTGTCTACACCTTC. Amino acids: CASSAPDRGLVYTF. The chain links TRBV9 to TRBJ1-2, with 10 bases matching TRBD1. V shed 3 bases and J 10 bases; nucleotides not matched to a gene: 9. This CDR3 has 14 residues. CDR1 is SGDLS and CDR2 is YYNGEE in the germline V gene.

V gene TRBV6-5 combines with J gene TRBJ2-5; no clear D. Germline V CDR1 and CDR2: MNHEY, SVGAGI. CDR3 length: 13 amino acids. Deletions cut 4 bases from V and 5 bases from J, with 11 bases between. The CDR3 bases are TGTGCCAGCAGTTCCGGCCTAGACGAGACCCAGTACTTC. Its protein is CASSSGLDETQYF.

The rearrangement joins TRBV9 to TRBJ1-5; no clear D. The CDR3 is 13 residues long. Looked up from germline, CDR1 is SGDLS and CDR2 is YYNGEE. The germline V and J ends were trimmed by 0 bases and 7 bases, with 8 bases remaining between them. The CDR3 sequence is CASSVDGKQPQHF. DNA of the CDR3: TGTGCCAGCAGCGTAGACGGGAAACAGCCCCAGCATTTT.

This chain uses TRBV11-3 with TRBJ2-2, with 10 bases aligning to TRBD2. CDR1 is SGHNT, CDR2 YENEEA, per germline. J was trimmed by 0 bases and V by 3 bases; bases with no gene match: 1. This CDR3 has 16 amino acids. DNA for the CDR3: TGTGCCAGCAGCTTGGGGACTAGCGCGAACACCGGGGAGCTGTTTTTT. Protein: CASSLGTSANTGELFF.

The gene calls are TRBV6-1 and TRBJ1-2, with 7 nucleotides matching TRBD1. The V gene's germline CDR1 is MNHNS and CDR2 SASEGT. This CDR3 spans 13 amino acids. J was trimmed by 3 bases and V by 7 bases; bases with no gene match: 5. CDR3 sequence (DNA): TGTGCCAGCACCAAGACAGGGTACTATGGCTACACCTTC. It is translated as CASTKTGYYGYTF.

The V gene is TRBV13, the J gene TRBJ2-7; D perhaps matches TRBD2 (7 bases). V gave up 5 bases and J gave up 2 bases, with 13 bases separating them. The CDR3 consists of 14 residues. The V gene's germline CDR1 is PRHDT and CDR2 FYEKMQ (reference sequence). The CDR3 coding sequence is TGTGCCAGCAGCGGTGGGGGGGGGCCCTACGAGCAGTACTTC. It specifies CASSGGGGPYEQYF.

V gene TRBV6-5 combines with J gene TRBJ1-3; D is ambiguous. Trimming took off 6 bases at V and 0 bases at J, with 9 bases between the two ends. CDR1 and CDR2 (germline): MNHEY, SVGAGI. The CDR3 is made up of 14 amino acids. The CDR3 reads CASRTSYSGNTIYF. The CDR3 nucleotides read TGTGCCAGCAGAACGTCCTACTCTGGAAACACCATATATTTT.

The table lists this clone with a few counts. V usage is TRBV9 and J usage is TRBJ2-2; D may be TRBD1 (5 bases). The CDR3 sequence is 15 residues long. The V and J ends lost 4 bases and 6 bases respectively, with 16 bases between them. Germline CDR1 is SGDLS and CDR2 is YYNGEE. This chain's CDR3 is CASSSLSGLSGELFF. CDR3 DNA sequence: TGTGCCAGCAGCTCATTGTCAGGGCTGTCCGGGGAGCTGTTTTTT.

V is TRBV4-3 and J is TRBJ2-6, with 15 nucleotides matching TRBD2. Germline V lookup: CDR1 LGHNA, CDR2 YSLEER. Unmatched junction bases numbered 6, after V lost 4 bases and J lost 2 bases. This CDR3 region has 19 residues. CDR3 in DNA: TGCGCCAGCAGCCCGCATGGACTAGCGGGGGGGCCTGGGGCCAACGTCCTGACTTTC. It yields the protein CASSPHGLAGGPGANVLTF.